This T cell receptor (beta chain) is drawn from a study of CD8+ T cells in alopecia areata. Study as a whole: A 6-month off-drug phase came after tofacitinib, which had lasted 6 to 18 months. Overall study results and limits: The study found that many expanded lesional clones persisted in scalp and blood during tofacitinib. Within the top 100, expanded CD8+ clones significantly decreased with tofacitinib, as did scalp clonality. Normal scalp had lower clonality than lesional scalp, with alopecia totalis/universalis lesions showing this most strongly.

The CDR3 has 14 amino acids. Trimming left V 5 bases short and J 3 bases short, with 13 bases between. CDR1 is SGHTA and CDR2 is FQGNSA in the germline V gene. As concerns this clone: Its antigen is unknown.

Noted treatment: oral pan-JAK inhibitor, 5-10 mg twice daily. Sequencing used cDNA as its template, made by extracting RNA and reverse transcribing it. Clones were read by immunoSEQ multiplex PCR, and TCRdb kept only the in-frame ones, dropping some. Of 200,000 to 250,000 clones in the sample, around 65% were seen once. This sequence joins TRBV7-2 and TRBJ1-1; possibly TRBD1 for D (5 bases). This TCR derives from a human donor with alopecia areata. The specimen comprised CD4+ T cells sorted from blood, sampled at week 4, from a patient treated with tofacitinib. CDR3 DNA sequence: TGTGCCAGCAGCCCGGGGCTCCTGCACACTGAAGCTTTCTTT. Translation: CASSPGLLHTEAFF.